The 16 T cell receptor beta chains given below trace back to one sample, sequenced in a study of graft-versus-host responses after intestinal transplantation. Assay used: immunoSEQ multiplex PCR; TCRdb lists only in-frame clones, some missing. This table holds some 96,000 clones, 80% to 95% found once. Sequencing was performed on PBMCs, taken about 450 days after intestinal transplant. The receptors stem from a human patient who received an intestinal transplant, so some T cells may come from the graft donor.

The rearrangement joins TRBV27 to TRBJ2-7; 7 bases align to TRBD1. This CDR3 spans 15 amino acids. J lost 2 bases, V lost 5 bases, and 9 bases had no gene match. From germline, CDR1 is MNHEY and CDR2 SMNVEV (reference sequence). In DNA form, the CDR3 reads TGTGCCAGCAGTATACGGGAAGGGGGCCCCTACGAGCAGTACTTC. This translates into CASSIREGGPYEQYF.

V gene TRBV7-9 combines with J gene TRBJ2-5; 10 bases fit TRBD1. The J call is uncertain, as TRBJ2-7 better fits the DNA end. The CDR3 extends over 15 amino acids. Germline-derived CDR1 and CDR2 are SEHNR and FQNEAQ (reference sequence). The DNA for the CDR3 is TGTGCCAGCAGCTTAAGCGGGACAGGGGTTTACGAGCAGTACTTC. This gives the protein CASSLSGTGVYEQYF.

This clone appeared a few times. This chain uses TRBV7-6 with TRBJ1-3, with D uncertain. V was cut by 5 bases and J by 0 bases, with 5 bases left in between. CDR1 is SGHVS and CDR2 is FNYEAQ in the germline V gene. This CDR3 has 13 residues. CDR3 amino acids: CASSPVSGNTIYF. Written as DNA, the CDR3 is TGTGCCAGCAGCCCGGTCTCTGGAAACACCATATATTTT.

The rearrangement links TRBV5-4 to TRBJ2-5; a weak D match, TRBD2 (6 bases). Germline V CDR1 and CDR2: SGHNT, YYREEE (reference sequence). The CDR3 loop spans 15 amino acids. V was trimmed by 1 base and J by 3 bases, leaving 13 bases between them. CDR3 protein: CASSLRREKKETQYF. The CDR3 DNA follows: TGTGCCAGCAGCTTGCGGCGGGAAAAAAAAGAGACCCAGTACTTC. Full variable domain (rest looked up from reference TRBV5-4 and TRBJ2-5): ETGVTQSPTHLIKTRGQQVTLRCSSQSGHNTVSWYQQALGQGPQFIFQYYREEENGRGNFPPRFSGLQFPNYSSELNVNALELDDSALYLCASSLRREKKETQYFGPGTRLLVL.

As DNA, the CDR3 is TGTGCCAGCACCGGGACAAGAGCTCACCAAGAGACCCAGTACTTC. Translation gives CASTGTRAHQETQYF. The rearrangement joins TRBV6-6 to TRBJ2-5, with TRBD1 as a possible D gene (6 bases). Trimming stripped 7 bases from V and 0 bases from J, with 15 bases between. This CDR3 has 15 amino acids. Germline V gene sequence: CDR1 MNHNY, CDR2 SVGAGI (reference sequence).

J is TRBJ1-2 and V is TRBV28, with 7 positions matching TRBD1. This CDR3 region has 14 residues. Per the germline V gene, CDR1 is MDHEN and CDR2 is SYDVKM. V gave up 6 bases and J gave up 5 bases; unmatched junction bases: 9. CDR3 coding DNA: TGTGCCAGCAGGTCACAGGGGAGTGGGTATGGCTACACCTTC. Translation gives CASRSQGSGYGYTF.

The V gene is TRBV7-3, the J gene TRBJ2-5; D may be TRBD1 or TRBD2 (5 bases each). Looked up from germline, CDR1 is SGHTA and CDR2 is FQGTGA. The CDR3 is 12 amino acids. V lost 4 bases and J lost 5, with 8 bases in between. CDR3 region: CASSWGGETQYF. In DNA, the CDR3 is TGTGCCAGCAGCTGGGGCGGGGAGACCCAGTACTTC.

The V call is TRBV2, the J call TRBJ2-1; either TRBD1 or TRBD2 may supply D (5 bases each). Germline lookup yields CDR1 SNHLY and CDR2 FYNNEI. The CDR3 sequence is 14 residues long. Trimming stripped 6 bases from V and 2 bases from J, with 11 bases between. The CDR3 sequence: CASRGESPYNEQFF. The CDR3 region has the DNA TGTGCCAGCAGGGGGGAATCCCCCTACAATGAGCAGTTCTTC.

The chain employs TRBV7-2 and TRBJ2-7; a possible D gene is TRBD2 (5 bases). Trimming left V 5 bases short and J 2 bases short, with 7 bases between. This CDR3 comprises 12 residues. The germline V gene encodes CDR1 SGHTA and CDR2 FQGNSA. The DNA of the CDR3 is TGTGCCAGCAGCCTCGGGACCTACGAGCAGTACTTC. As protein: CASSLGTYEQYF.

The chain links TRBV4-2 to TRBJ2-2, with 10 bases identical to TRBD2. V shed 1 base, J shed 6 bases, and the junction held 5 bases outside the gene matches. In germline, CDR1 is LGHNA, CDR2 YNFKEQ. The CDR3 extends over 16 amino acids. The CDR3 is CASSQGAGGLAGELFF. CDR3 nucleotides: TGTGCCAGCAGCCAAGGAGCGGGGGGGTTGGCCGGGGAGCTGTTTTTT.

V usage is TRBV5-5 and J usage is TRBJ2-1; D is uncertain. The CDR3 totals 13 residues. Trimming removed 4 bases from V and 5 bases from J, with 10 bases in between. Germline CDR1 reads SGHKS; CDR2 reads YYEKEE (reference sequence). The CDR3 DNA follows: TGTGCCAGCAGCCCGGAGTGGGACAATGAGCAGTTCTTC. This gives the protein CASSPEWDNEQFF. Full variable domain (outside the CDR3, taken from reference TRBV5-5 and TRBJ2-1): DAGVTQSPTHLIKTRGQQVTLRCSPISGHKSVSWYQQVLGQGPQFIFQYYEKEERGRGNFPDRFSARQFPNYSSELNVNALLLGDSALYLCASSPEWDNEQFFGPGTRLTVL.

The rearrangement joins TRBV5-1 to TRBJ1-4; tentatively, D is TRBD1 (6 bases). CDR1 SGHRS and CDR2 YFSETQ come from the germline V gene. The V end lost 5 bases, the J end lost 7 bases, and 15 bases lay between the germline ends. This CDR3 spans 14 amino acids. For the CDR3, the DNA is TGCGCCAGCAGTGCTGGGGGGCTGGGTGAAAAACTGTTTTTT. This codes for CASSAGGLGEKLFF.

The CDR3 DNA is TGCGCCAGCAGCTTGGAGGGGGGCACTGAAGCTTTCTTT. As protein: CASSLEGGTEAFF. The chain combines TRBV5-1 with TRBJ1-1, with D possibly being TRBD1 (6 bases). CDR3 length: 13 amino acids. In germline, CDR1 is SGHRS, CDR2 YFSETQ. The V end was cut by 0 bases, the J end by 4 bases, with 7 bases between.

V usage is TRBV7-9 and J usage is TRBJ1-4, with D unresolved. The CDR3 runs 16 residues. CDR1 and CDR2 (germline): SEHNR, FQNEAQ (reference sequence). V was cut by 5 bases and J by 8 bases, with 21 bases left in between. The CDR3 DNA reads TGTGCCAGCAGCCCCCGGACGCTCTCTAGAGGGGAAAAACTGTTTTTT. Translation: CASSPRTLSRGEKLFF.

This CDR3 is CASSLRGNTEAFF. CDR3 sequence (DNA): TGTGCCAGCAGCTTAAGGGGGAACACTGAAGCTTTCTTT. The rearrangement joins TRBV7-8 to TRBJ1-1; TRBD1 is a possible D gene (5 bases). Germline CDR1 is SGHVS and CDR2 is FQNEAQ. V gave up 2 bases and J gave up 1 base, with 5 bases separating them. This CDR3 region has 13 residues.

The chain uses TRBV4-2 and TRBJ1-1; D not resolved. The CDR3 has 11 amino acids. The germline CDR1 and CDR2 sequences are LGHNA and YNFKEQ. Between the trimmed V and J ends, which lost 3 bases and 10 bases, there was a span of 9 bases. The chain's CDR3 is CASSQGKGAFF. The CDR3 nucleotides are TGTGCCAGCAGCCAGGGGAAGGGAGCTTTCTTT.